These 15 T cell receptor beta chains originate from one sample sequenced in a study of blood T cell repertoires in COVID-19. Profiling relied on immunoSEQ multiplex PCR, and the TCRdb table lists in-frame clones only, not all of them. The repertoire has about 73,000 clones, around 82% of them found once; the top ten carry approximately 27%. Sequenced material: peripheral blood. The receptors come from a human donor in a cohort sampled during active COVID-19.

This clone was observed a single time. The rearrangement uses TRBV7-9 and TRBJ1-3; D remains ambiguous. CDR1 is SEHNR and CDR2 is FQNEAQ in the germline V gene (reference sequence). This CDR3 is built from 15 residues. Between the trimmed V and J ends, which lost 7 bases and 4 bases, there was a span of 17 bases. CDR3 bases: TGTGCCAGCACCCCGGGAGACGTGAGGGGAAACACCATATATTTT. Protein product: CASTPGDVRGNTIYF.

This sequence joins TRBV7-3 and TRBJ2-3; the match to TRBD2 covers 10 bases. The CDR3 covers 18 residues. The V gene end was trimmed by 3 bases and the J gene end by 0 bases; junction bases not matched to a gene: 9. CDR1 is SGHTA, CDR2 FQGTGA, per germline. This CDR3 is CASSLVTSGKGSTDTQYF. CDR3 sequence (DNA): TGTGCCAGCAGCTTGGTAACTAGCGGGAAAGGCAGCACAGATACGCAGTATTTT.

This chain uses TRBV6-5 with TRBJ1-6; 8 nucleotides line up with TRBD1. V trimming: 8 bases; J trimming: 5 bases; junction bases outside the gene matches: 5. Germline V lookup: CDR1 MNHEY, CDR2 SVGAGI. The CDR3 runs 14 residues. In nucleotides, the CDR3 is TGTGCCAGCGAGCCGGGACAGGATAATTCACCCCTCCACTTT. Protein: CASEPGQDNSPLHF.

This rearrangement joins TRBV27 to TRBJ2-3; no firm D call. CDR3 length equals 13 residues. CDR1 is MNHEY and CDR2 is SMNVEV in the germline V gene (reference sequence). Trimming left V 2 bases short and J 1 base short, with 4 bases between. The CDR3 sequence: CASSLSGTDTQYF. CDR3 sequence (DNA): TGTGCCAGCAGTTTAAGCGGCACAGATACGCAGTATTTT.

The V gene is TRBV6-5, the J gene TRBJ2-1; D may be TRBD2 (7 bases). The CDR3 is made up of 13 amino acids. Germline values: CDR1 MNHEY, CDR2 SVGAGI. V lost 6 bases and J 7 bases, leaving 13 bases between the germline ends. The CDR3 region has the DNA TGTGCCAGCAGGCCGGGGGGCCTGAATGAGCAGTTCTTC. Its protein product is CASRPGGLNEQFF.

The rearrangement joins TRBV10-3 to TRBJ2-1; TRBD1 aligns across 7 bases. V shed 2 bases, J shed 3 bases, and the junction held 4 bases outside the gene matches. The CDR3 spans 15 residues. The germline CDR1 and CDR2 sequences are ENHRY and SYGVKD. The CDR3 loop is CAISERQGDYNEQFF. DNA of the CDR3: TGTGCCATCAGTGAGCGGCAGGGGGACTACAATGAGCAGTTCTTC.

The chain joins TRBV19 to TRBJ1-1; no reliable D call. This CDR3 has 14 amino acids. Trimming removed 3 bases from V and 1 base from J, with 9 bases in between. From germline, CDR1 is LNHDA and CDR2 SQIVND (reference sequence). CDR3 in amino acids: CASSIGTANTEAFF. Here the CDR3 DNA reads TGTGCCAGTAGTATCGGAACAGCGAACACTGAAGCTTTCTTT.

The chain combines TRBV5-1 with TRBJ1-2; D perhaps matches TRBD1 (5 bases). The CDR3 totals 13 residues. The V and J ends lost 1 base and 8 bases respectively, with 12 bases between them. CDR1 SGHRS and CDR2 YFSETQ come from the germline V gene. The chain's CDR3 is CASSLYGGEGYTF. In nucleotides, the CDR3 is TGCGCCAGCAGCTTGTACGGGGGTGAGGGCTACACCTTC.

The chain uses TRBV18 and TRBJ2-7; D remains unclear. The CDR3 extends over 12 amino acids. Per the germline V gene, CDR1 is KGHSH and CDR2 is LQKENI. The V and J ends lost 3 bases and 5 bases respectively, with 8 bases between them. The CDR3 sequence: CASSPSTDEQYF. The CDR3 nucleotides are TGTGCCAGCTCACCCTCTACTGACGAGCAGTACTTC.

The gene calls are TRBV6-5 and TRBJ2-3; 11 bases map to TRBD2. The germline V gene encodes CDR1 MNHEY and CDR2 SVGAGI. J lost 3 bases, V lost 7 bases, and 6 bases had no gene match. The CDR3 contains 15 residues. The CDR3 DNA reads TGTGCCAGCACCCGTACTAGCGGGGGTACAGATACGCAGTATTTT. It encodes CASTRTSGGTDTQYF.

This rearrangement joins TRBV18 to TRBJ2-3; 7 nucleotides match TRBD2. V dropped 3 bases and J dropped 4; count of bases not matched to a gene: 4. Germline assignment: CDR1 KGHSH and CDR2 LQKENI. The length of the CDR3 is 14 residues. The CDR3 protein is CASSPSGGADTQYF. CDR3 DNA: TGTGCCAGCTCACCTTCGGGGGGTGCAGATACGCAGTATTTT. The full variable domain, its missing parts supplied by reference TRBV18 and TRBJ2-3, is NAGVMQNPRHLVRRRGQEARLRCSPMKGHSHVYWYRQLPEEGLKFMVYLQKENIIDESGMPKERFSAEFPKEGPSILRIQQVVRGDSAAYFCASSPSGGADTQYFGPGTRLTVL.

This chain joins TRBV4-2 and TRBJ2-1; 12 bases agree with TRBD2. Trimming cost V 0 bases and J 4 bases; bases outside gene matches: 7. The CDR3 loop spans 18 amino acids. Germline CDR1 is LGHNA and CDR2 is YNFKEQ. CDR3 amino acids: CASSQEEGLAGGYNEQFF. In nucleotides, the CDR3 is TGTGCCAGCAGCCAAGAAGAGGGCCTAGCGGGGGGGTACAATGAGCAGTTCTTC.

In this sample, this clone turned up a few times. The chain has TRBV9 and TRBJ2-7, with a possible D match to TRBD2 (7 bases). CDR1 is SGDLS and CDR2 is YYNGEE in the germline V gene. The CDR3 loop spans 15 amino acids. The V end was cut by 1 base, the J end by 3 bases, with 14 bases between. CDR3 sequence (DNA): TGTGCCAGCAGCGTACACGGGGGGCTCCACTACGAGCAGTACTTC. It translates to CASSVHGGLHYEQYF.

V gene TRBV2 combines with J gene TRBJ2-7, with TRBD1 matching over 9 bases. CDR1 is SNHLY, CDR2 FYNNEI, per germline. The CDR3 runs to 16 residues. With V trimmed by 6 bases and J by 0 bases, 9 bases remained unmatched. Here the CDR3 reads CASSLSPGQGSYEQYF. In DNA, the CDR3 is TGTGCCAGCAGCCTATCACCGGGACAGGGCTCCTACGAGCAGTACTTC.

The V and J genes are TRBV4-1 and TRBJ1-6, with a possible D match to TRBD1 (6 bases). Germline-derived CDR1 and CDR2 are MGHRA and YSYEKL. The CDR3 length is 17 residues. V was pared by 0 bases and J by 10 bases, with 19 bases between. The CDR3 spells CASSQEAPQGGDSPLHF. CDR3 bases: TGCGCCAGCAGCCAAGAGGCTCCACAGGGAGGGGACTCACCCCTCCACTTT.